This T cell receptor (beta chain) was profiled in a study of early T cells in non-severe SARS-CoV-2 infection. This clonotype showed up many times. This CDR3 has 15 residues. Germline trimming cut 3 bases from V and 3 bases from J; bases unmatched to any gene: 3. CDR1 and CDR2 (germline): MDHEN, SYDVKM. Unique molecular identifier tags were affixed to discrete cDNA molecules. Via MiXCR, TCRdb re-called the 5' RACE reads, giving one row per CDR3 protein. The table lists 80,000 to 100,000 distinct CDR3 sequences, around 15% of them singletons, with 5% to 7% in the top ten. The sequence came from an adult who was a healthcare worker with PCR-confirmed SARS-CoV-2 infection or an uninfected control (not recorded which). The V gene is TRBV28, the J gene TRBJ2-2, with 8 bases matching TRBD2. Sequenced input: whole blood. The CDR3 spells CASSLSGGYTGELFF. The CDR3 DNA reads TGTGCCAGCAGTTTGAGCGGGGGATACACCGGGGAGCTGTTTTTT.